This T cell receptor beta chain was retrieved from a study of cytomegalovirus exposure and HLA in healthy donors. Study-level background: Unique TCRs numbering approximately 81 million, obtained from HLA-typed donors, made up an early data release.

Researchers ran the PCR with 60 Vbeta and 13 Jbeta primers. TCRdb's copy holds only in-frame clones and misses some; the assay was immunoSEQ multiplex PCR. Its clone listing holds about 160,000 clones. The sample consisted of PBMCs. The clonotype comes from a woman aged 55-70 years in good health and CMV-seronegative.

The CDR3, as DNA: TGTGCCAGCAGCTCGGACAGCACTGAAGCTTTCTTT. Its protein is CASSSDSTEAFF. V usage is TRBV6-5 and J usage is TRBJ1-1; perhaps TRBD1 as D (6 bases). Germline values: CDR1 MNHEY, CDR2 SVGAGI. The V end was cut by 6 bases, the J end by 4 bases, with 9 bases between. The CDR3 is 12 amino acids.